The rows below give T cell receptor beta chains drawn from one sample of a study of blood T cells in healthy people across ages. TCRdb called the 5' RACE reads again in MiXCR, with one record for every CDR3 protein. Found here are around 2 million distinct CDR3 sequences, roughly 43% of them singletons; the top ten hold roughly 24%. The sequenced material came from blood. These receptors all stem from a human donor in good health. CDR3s include the opening cysteine and the closing phenylalanine or tryptophan. The order of the fields is V gene, J gene, D gene, clone size, CDR3 protein, CDR3 DNA. The D gene is left open where the match is weak. Clone size is stated in some rows and not others, as once, few, many or a class when expanded.

>TRBV5-1|TRBJ2-7|TRBD1|-
CASSLGWDRSHEQYF
TGCGCCAGCAGCTTGGGCTGGGACAGGAGCCACGAGCAGTACTTC
>TRBV30|TRBJ2-5|TRBD2|-
CAWSAGTSGGETQYF
TGTGCCTGGAGTGCGGGGACTAGCGGGGGAGAGACCCAGTACTTC
>TRBV4-3|TRBJ2-4|TRBD1|-
CASSHMDRAKNIQYF
TGCGCCAGCAGCCATATGGACAGGGCCAAAAACATTCAGTACTTC
>TRBV11-2|TRBJ2-5|-|-
CANSLDRTWGETQYF
TGTGCCAACAGCTTAGATCGGACCTGGGGAGAGACCCAGTACTTC
>TRBV4-2|TRBJ1-6|-|-
CASSQEPLGRFNNSPLHF
TGTGCCAGCAGCCAAGAACCCCTGGGTCGTTTTAATAATTCACCCCTCCACTTT
>TRBV4-1|TRBJ1-2|-|-
CASSQEWGRRSYGYTF
TGCGCCAGCAGCCAAGAGTGGGGCAGGAGGTCCTATGGCTACACCTTC
>TRBV9|TRBJ1-2|-|few
CASSVGPSNYGYTF
TGTGCCAGCAGCGTAGGACCTTCTAACTATGGCTACACCTTC
>TRBV29-1|TRBJ1-2|-|few
CSVSFRGYGYTF
TGCAGCGTTTCGTTCAGGGGCTATGGCTACACCTTC
>TRBV4-3|TRBJ2-5|-|-
CASSQTVGQGTQYF
TGCGCCAGCAGCCAAACCGTAGGGCAAGGGACCCAGTACTTC
>TRBV7-2|TRBJ1-2|TRBD1|-
CASSLTTGSRVGYTF
TGTGCCAGCAGCCTAACGACAGGGTCGCGAGTTGGCTACACCTTC
>TRBV5-1|TRBJ1-2|-|-
CASSLTEEGYTF
TGCGCCAGCAGCCTAACAGAGGAAGGCTACACCTTC
>TRBV7-3|TRBJ2-3|TRBD2|few
CASSFGERGSTDTQYF
TGTGCCAGCAGCTTCGGTGAGCGGGGTAGCACAGATACGCAGTATTTT
>TRBV4-2|TRBJ2-3|-|few
CASSQGIFLEQYF
TGTGCCAGCAGCCAAGGAATTTTCTTAGAGCAGTATTTT
>TRBV19|TRBJ1-4|-|-
CASSTGGNEKLFF
TGTGCCAGTAGTACCGGAGGTAATGAAAAACTGTTTTTT
>TRBV29-1|TRBJ2-5|-|-
CSVESARPRDGEQYF
TGCAGCGTTGAAAGCGCGAGACCTAGGGACGGTGAGCAGTACTTC
>TRBV12-3/TRBV12-4|TRBJ2-3|-|few
CASSQTGSDTQYF
TGTGCCAGCAGCCAAACAGGGTCAGATACGCAGTATTTT
>TRBV6-5|TRBJ1-2|-|few
CASTIRGDGGYTF
TGTGCCAGCACTATCCGAGGCGATGGAGGCTACACCTTC
>TRBV7-2|TRBJ2-3|-|-
CASSLYGGRDTDTQYF
TGTGCCAGCAGCTTATACGGGGGGCGGGACACAGATACGCAGTATTTT
>TRBV20-1|TRBJ1-2|-|few
CSARDSVKDYGYTF
TGCAGTGCTAGAGATTCGGTTAAGGACTATGGCTACACCTTC
>TRBV5-1|TRBJ2-7|-|-
CASKNSGYEQYF
TGCGCCAGCAAAAACAGTGGATACGAGCAGTACTTC
>TRBV29-1|TRBJ2-5|-|-
CSVEDLRGVETQYF
TGCAGCGTTGAAGATCTAAGGGGAGTTGAGACCCAGTACTTC
>TRBV7-2|TRBJ2-4|-|-
CASSLVRTGKKEQYF
TGTGCCAGCAGCTTAGTCAGAACAGGGAAAAAGGAGCAGTACTTC
>TRBV6-2/TRBV6-3|TRBJ2-1|-|few
CASSYQAYNEQFF
TGTGCCAGCAGTTATCAGGCCTACAATGAGCAGTTCTTC
>TRBV15|TRBJ1-5|-|-
CATSSPPWAGSSNQPQHF
TGTGCCACCAGCAGCCCACCATGGGCGGGCAGTAGCAATCAGCCCCAGCATTTT
>TRBV28|TRBJ1-5|TRBD1|-
CASTDDRGDDQPQHF
TGTGCCAGCACCGACGACAGGGGAGATGATCAGCCCCAGCATTTT
>TRBV7-9|TRBJ1-2|-|-
CVSSLEGGGYTF
TGTGTCAGCAGCTTAGAGGGCGGTGGCTACACCTTC
>TRBV20-1|TRBJ2-1|TRBD1|-
CSARDRQGAGYNEQFF
TGCAGTGCTAGAGATCGTCAGGGGGCGGGGTACAATGAGCAGTTCTTC
>TRBV5-1|TRBJ2-7|-|few
CASSSVSLGSYEQYF
TGCGCCAGCAGCTCGGTGTCGCTGGGATCCTACGAGCAGTACTTC
>TRBV29-1|TRBJ2-1|TRBD1|-
CSVSLLRQGLETQFF
TGCAGCGTTTCCCTTCTCCGACAGGGTTTGGAGACCCAGTTCTTC
>TRBV12-3/TRBV12-4|TRBJ1-2|-|-
CASTWGATYGYTF
TGTGCCAGCACCTGGGGGGCAACCTATGGCTACACCTTC
>TRBV9|TRBJ2-7|-|-
CASGVEPASYEQYF
TGTGCCAGCGGCGTAGAGCCAGCATCCTACGAGCAGTACTTC
>TRBV7-2|TRBJ2-1|-|-
CASSSKTGNSYNEQFF
TGTGCCAGCAGCTCAAAGACAGGTAATTCCTACAATGAGCAGTTCTTC
>TRBV28|TRBJ1-2|TRBD1|-
CASTPTGGGYGYTF
TGTGCCAGCACCCCGACAGGGGGCGGCTATGGCTACACCTTC
>TRBV28|TRBJ1-2|TRBD1|few
CASSSRLTGVSGGGYTF
TGTGCCAGCAGTTCCCGACTAACAGGGGTGTCAGGAGGTGGCTACACCTTC
>TRBV7-9|TRBJ2-5|-|few
CASSFQYDGETQYF
TGTGCCAGCAGCTTCCAGTACGATGGAGAGACCCAGTACTTC
>TRBV7-9|TRBJ2-1|TRBD1|-
CASSPVGTDNEQFF
TGTGCCAGCAGCCCCGTGGGGACAGACAATGAGCAGTTCTTC
>TRBV9|TRBJ2-7|TRBD2|few
CASSPTSGGVYEQYF
TGTGCCAGCAGCCCAACTAGCGGGGGGGTCTACGAGCAGTACTTC
>TRBV6-4|TRBJ2-7|-|-
CATDLSNYEQYF
TGTGCCACCGATTTGAGCAATTACGAGCAGTACTTC
>TRBV20-1|TRBJ2-7|-|-
CSARDHYEQYF
TGCAGTGCTAGAGACCACTACGAGCAGTACTTC
>TRBV5-8|TRBJ1-2|-|-
CAKDPGILATLPYGYTF
TGTGCCAAGGACCCGGGGATTCTGGCCACCTTACCTTATGGCTACACCTTC
>TRBV4-1|TRBJ2-4|TRBD2|-
CASSREVGTKSLGEQYF
TGCGCCAGCAGCCGAGAAGTCGGGACTAAAAGTCTGGGGGAGCAGTACTTC